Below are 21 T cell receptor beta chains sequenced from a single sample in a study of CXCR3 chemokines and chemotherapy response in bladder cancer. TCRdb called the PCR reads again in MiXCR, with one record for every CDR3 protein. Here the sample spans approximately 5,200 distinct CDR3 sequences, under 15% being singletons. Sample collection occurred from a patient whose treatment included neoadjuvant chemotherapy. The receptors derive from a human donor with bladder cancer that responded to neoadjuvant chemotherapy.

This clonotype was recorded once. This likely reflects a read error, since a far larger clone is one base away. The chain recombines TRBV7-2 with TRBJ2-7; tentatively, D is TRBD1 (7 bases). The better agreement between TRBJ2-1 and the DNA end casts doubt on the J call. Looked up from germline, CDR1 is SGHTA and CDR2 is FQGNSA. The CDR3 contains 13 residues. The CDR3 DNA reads TGTGCCAGCGGCTTCAGGGGGGTTCATGAGCAGTTCTTC. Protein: CASGFRGVHEQFF.

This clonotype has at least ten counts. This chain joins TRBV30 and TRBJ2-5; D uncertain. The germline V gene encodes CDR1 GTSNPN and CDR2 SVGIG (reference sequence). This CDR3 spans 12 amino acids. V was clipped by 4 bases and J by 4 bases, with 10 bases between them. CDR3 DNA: TGTGCCTGGATTCCCCTGGGAGAGACCCAGTACTTC. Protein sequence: CAWIPLGETQYF.

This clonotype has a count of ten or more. The DNA for the CDR3 is TGTGCCAGCAAAAGCGGGGGGGATGAGACCCAGTACTTC. It is translated as CASKSGGDETQYF. The rearrangement joins TRBV12-3 or TRBV12-4 to TRBJ2-5; 10 positions match TRBD2. The CDR3 runs 13 residues. Trimming at V came to 7 bases and at J to 5 bases, leaving 4 bases not matched to a gene.

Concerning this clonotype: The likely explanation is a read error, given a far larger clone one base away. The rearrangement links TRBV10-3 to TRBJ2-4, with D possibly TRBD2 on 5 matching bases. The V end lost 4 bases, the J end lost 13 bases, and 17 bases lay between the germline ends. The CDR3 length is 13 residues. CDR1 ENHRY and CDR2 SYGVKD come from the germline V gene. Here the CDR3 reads CAISGGPTDEQYF. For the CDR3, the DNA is TGTGCCATCAGTGGCGGGCCTACGGATGAGCAGTACTTC.

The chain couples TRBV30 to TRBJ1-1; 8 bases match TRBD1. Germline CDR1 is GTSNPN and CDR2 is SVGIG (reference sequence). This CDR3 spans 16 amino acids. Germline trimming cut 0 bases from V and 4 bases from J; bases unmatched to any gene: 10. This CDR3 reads CAWSVKGGRGLTEAFF. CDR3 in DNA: TGTGCCTGGAGTGTAAAAGGGGGCAGGGGGCTCACTGAAGCTTTCTTT.

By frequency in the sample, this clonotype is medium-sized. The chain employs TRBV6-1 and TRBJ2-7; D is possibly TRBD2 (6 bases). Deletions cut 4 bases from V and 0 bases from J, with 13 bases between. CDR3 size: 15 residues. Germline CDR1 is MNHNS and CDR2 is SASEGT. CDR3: CASSVRGFGSYEQYF. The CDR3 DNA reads TGTGCCAGCAGTGTGCGGGGATTTGGCTCCTACGAGCAGTACTTC.

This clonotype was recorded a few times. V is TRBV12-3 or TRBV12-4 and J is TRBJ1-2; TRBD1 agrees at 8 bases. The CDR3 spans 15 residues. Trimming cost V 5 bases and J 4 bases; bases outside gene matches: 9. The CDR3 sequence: CASSQGAWSTYGYTF. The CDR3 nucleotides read TGTGCCAGCAGTCAGGGGGCGTGGTCTACCTATGGCTACACCTTC.

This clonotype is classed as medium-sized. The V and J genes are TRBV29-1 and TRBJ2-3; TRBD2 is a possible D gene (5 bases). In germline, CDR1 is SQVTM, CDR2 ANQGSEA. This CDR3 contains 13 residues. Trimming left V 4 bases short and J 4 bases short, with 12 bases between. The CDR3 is CSVASSKSDTQYF. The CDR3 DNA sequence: TGCAGCGTTGCATCTAGCAAATCAGATACGCAGTATTTT.

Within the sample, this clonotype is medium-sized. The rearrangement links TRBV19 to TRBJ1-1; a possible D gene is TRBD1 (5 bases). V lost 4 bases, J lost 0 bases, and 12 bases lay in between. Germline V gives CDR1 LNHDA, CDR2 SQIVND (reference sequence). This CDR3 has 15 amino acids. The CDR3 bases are TGTGCCAGTAGTACGGGACGGCTACTGAACACTGAAGCTTTCTTT. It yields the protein CASSTGRLLNTEAFF.

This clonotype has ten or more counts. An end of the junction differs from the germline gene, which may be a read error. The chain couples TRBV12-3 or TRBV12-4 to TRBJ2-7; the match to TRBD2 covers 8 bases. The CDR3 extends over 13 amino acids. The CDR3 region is CASRGLGDYAQYF. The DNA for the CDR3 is TGTGCCAGCAGGGGACTAGGGGACTACGCGCAGTACTTC.

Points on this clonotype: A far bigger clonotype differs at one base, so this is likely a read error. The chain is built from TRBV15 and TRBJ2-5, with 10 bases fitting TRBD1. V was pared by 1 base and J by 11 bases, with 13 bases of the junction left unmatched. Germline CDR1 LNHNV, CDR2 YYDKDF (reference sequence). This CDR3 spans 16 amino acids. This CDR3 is CATSRGRTGGYNEQYF. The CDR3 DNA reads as TGTGCCACCAGCAGAGGCCGGACAGGGGGATACAATGAGCAGTACTTC.

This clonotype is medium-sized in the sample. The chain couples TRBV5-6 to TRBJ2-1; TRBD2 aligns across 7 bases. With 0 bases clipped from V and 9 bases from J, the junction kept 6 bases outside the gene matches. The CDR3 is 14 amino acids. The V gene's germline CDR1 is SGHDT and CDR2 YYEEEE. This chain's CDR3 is CASSLAGRRGEQFF. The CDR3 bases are TGTGCCAGCAGCTTGGCCGGGAGGCGGGGTGAGCAGTTCTTC. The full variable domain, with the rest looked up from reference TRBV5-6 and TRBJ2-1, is DAGVTQSPTHLIKTRGQQVTLRCSPKSGHDTVSWYQQALGQGPQFIFQYYEEEERQRGNFPDRFSGHQFPNYSSELNVNALLLGDSALYLCASSLAGRRGEQFFGPGTRLTVL.

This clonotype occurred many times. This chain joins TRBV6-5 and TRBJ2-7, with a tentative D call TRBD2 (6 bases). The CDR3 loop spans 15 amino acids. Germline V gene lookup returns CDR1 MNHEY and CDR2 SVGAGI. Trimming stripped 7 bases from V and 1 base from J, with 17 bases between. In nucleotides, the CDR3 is TGTGCCAGCAAAAAACAGAGGGAGGAGTCCTACGAGCAGTACTTC. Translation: CASKKQREESYEQYF.

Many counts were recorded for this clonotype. The CDR3 bases are TGTGCCAGCAGCGCAGAGGCCAAGGGCACTGAAGCTTTCTTT. Its protein is CASSAEAKGTEAFF. V is TRBV11-3 and J is TRBJ1-1, with no clear D. V lost 5 bases and J lost 4, with 14 bases in between. This CDR3 spans 14 amino acids. Germline V gene data show CDR1 as SGHNT and CDR2 as YENEEA.

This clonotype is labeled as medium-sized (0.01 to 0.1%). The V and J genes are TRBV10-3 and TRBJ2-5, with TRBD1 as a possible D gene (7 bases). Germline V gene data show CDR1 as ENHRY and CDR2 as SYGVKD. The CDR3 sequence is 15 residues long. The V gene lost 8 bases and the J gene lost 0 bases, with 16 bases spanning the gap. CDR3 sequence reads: CAISMEGQNQETQYF. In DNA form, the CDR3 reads TGTGCCATCTCCATGGAGGGACAGAACCAAGAGACCCAGTACTTC.

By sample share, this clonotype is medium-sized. Here the CDR3 reads CASIESARRTYGYTF. The DNA of the CDR3 is TGTGCCAGTATAGAATCTGCTAGGAGAACTTATGGCTACACCTTC. The chain has TRBV19 and TRBJ1-2; D gene uncertain. The CDR3 length is 15 residues. V was shortened by 7 bases and J by 5 bases, with 20 bases between the two germline ends. The germline V gene has CDR1 LNHDA and CDR2 SQIVND (reference sequence). Full variable domain (outside the CDR3, taken from reference TRBV19 and TRBJ1-2): DGGITQSPKYLFRKEGQNVTLSCEQNLNHDAMYWYRQDPGQGLRLIYYSQIVNDFQKGDIAEGYSVSREKKESFPLTVTSAQKNPTAFYLCASIESARRTYGYTFGSGTRLTVV.

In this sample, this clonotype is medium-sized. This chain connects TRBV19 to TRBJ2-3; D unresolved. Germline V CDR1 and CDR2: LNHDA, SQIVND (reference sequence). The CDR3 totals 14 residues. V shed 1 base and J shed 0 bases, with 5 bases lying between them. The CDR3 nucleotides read TGTGCCAGTAGTATAGTATCTAGCACAGATACGCAGTATTTT. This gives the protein CASSIVSSTDTQYF.

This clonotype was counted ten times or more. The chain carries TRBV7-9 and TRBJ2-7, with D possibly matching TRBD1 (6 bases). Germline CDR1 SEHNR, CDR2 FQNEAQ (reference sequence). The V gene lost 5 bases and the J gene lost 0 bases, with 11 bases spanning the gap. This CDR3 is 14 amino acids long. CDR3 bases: TGTGCCAGCAGCCCGACAGGACCCTCCTACGAGCAGTACTTC. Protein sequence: CASSPTGPSYEQYF.

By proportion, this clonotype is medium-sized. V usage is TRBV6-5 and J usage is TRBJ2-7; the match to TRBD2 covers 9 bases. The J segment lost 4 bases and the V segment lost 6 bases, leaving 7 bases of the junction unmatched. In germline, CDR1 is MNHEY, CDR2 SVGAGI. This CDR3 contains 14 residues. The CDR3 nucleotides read TGTGCCAGCAGGCCTGTAGCGGGAGCGTACGAGCAGTACTTC. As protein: CASRPVAGAYEQYF.

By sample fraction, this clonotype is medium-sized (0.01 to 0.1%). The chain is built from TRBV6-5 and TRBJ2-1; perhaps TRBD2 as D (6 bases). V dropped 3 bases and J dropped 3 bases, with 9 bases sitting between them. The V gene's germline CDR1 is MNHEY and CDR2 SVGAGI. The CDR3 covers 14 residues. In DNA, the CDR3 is TGTGCCAGCAGTTATGGGGGGAACTACAATGAGCAGTTCTTC. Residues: CASSYGGNYNEQFF.

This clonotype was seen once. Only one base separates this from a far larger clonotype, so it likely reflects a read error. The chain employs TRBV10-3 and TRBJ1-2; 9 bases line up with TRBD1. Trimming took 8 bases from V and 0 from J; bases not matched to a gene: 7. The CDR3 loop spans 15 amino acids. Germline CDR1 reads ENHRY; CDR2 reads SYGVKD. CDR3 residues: CAIGGTGITNYGYTF. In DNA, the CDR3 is TGTGCCATCGGCGGGACAGGGATAACTAACTATGGCTACACCTTC.